The sequence of this T cell receptor beta chain was determined in a study of cytomegalovirus exposure and HLA in healthy donors. With 60 Vbeta and 13 Jbeta primers, the PCR was carried out. In the original workflow: A later analysis counted approximately 88 million unique TCR beta chains, 9.5 million to 13 million shared. Sequencing was performed with immunoSEQ multiplex PCR; in TCRdb, only in-frame clones are kept and a portion is missing. V and J calls and clone size are given by that table; D and trimming were obtained from the DNA. The data show roughly 140,000 clones, about four fifths seen once. Each donor's status was that of a healthy bone marrow donor. Germline lookup yields CDR1 SGHTA and CDR2 FQGTGA. This CDR3 has 13 residues. Deletions cut 5 bases from V and 4 bases from J, with 11 bases between. Worth noting for this clone: What it binds is not known.

Broader study findings: In an earlier analysis, about 87% or about 30%: the productive usage of most TCR beta V segments.

This clonotype originated in a man aged 40-49 years in good health and CMV-seronegative. Sample: PBMCs. The gene calls are TRBV7-3 and TRBJ1-1, with D unresolved. The CDR3 DNA follows: TGTGCCAGCAGCCTACAGACGACCACTGAAGCTTTCTTT. It is translated as CASSLQTTTEAFF.